This TCR beta chain comes out of a study of CD4 T cells in relation to SARS-CoV-2 and coronaviruses. Across the whole study: TCR beta CDR3s were sequenced after 10-day antigen culture of PBMCs.

Regarding this clone: Its antigen is currently unknown.

CD4+ T cells from unexposed donors were obtained before the COVID-19 pandemic (2011-2018). After nine to ten days of culture, CD4+ T cells were isolated. Testing used SARS-CoV-2 S/N and four cold-coronavirus spikes on unexposed-donor CD4+ T cells, cells permitting. Cultures received half-medium IL-2 refreshes on days 3 and 7. Clones were read by immunoSEQ multiplex PCR, and TCRdb kept only the in-frame ones, dropping some. The repertoire consists of roughly 18,000 clones, with about 72% occurring once and the leading ten covering over 25%. V dropped 3 bases and J dropped 1; count of bases not matched to a gene: 10. There are 18 residues in the CDR3. Germline V gene sequence: CDR1 SGDLS, CDR2 YYNGEE.

The gene calls are TRBV9 and TRBJ2-6; TRBD1 aligns across 7 bases. The origin of this receptor is a human donor in good health. The sequenced material came from CD4+ T cells from PBMCs, cultured in vitro. CDR3 in DNA: TGTGCCAGCAGCGCACAACGTCAACAGGGGTCTGGGGCCAACGTCCTGACTTTC. This gives the protein CASSAQRQQGSGANVLTF.